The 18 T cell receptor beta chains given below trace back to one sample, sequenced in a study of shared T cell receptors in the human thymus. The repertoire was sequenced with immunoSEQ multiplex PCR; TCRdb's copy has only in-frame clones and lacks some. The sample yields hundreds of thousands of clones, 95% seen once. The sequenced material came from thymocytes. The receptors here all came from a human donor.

The CDR3 nucleotides are TGTGCCAGCAGCCCGCAAGGGACTAGCGGATACAATGAGCAGTTCTTC. This sequence encodes CASSPQGTSGYNEQFF. V is TRBV14 and J is TRBJ2-1; 11 bases agree with TRBD2. The ends lost 4 bases at V and 4 bases at J; junction bases unmatched: 6. Germline lookup yields CDR1 SGHDN and CDR2 FVKESK. This CDR3 comprises 16 residues.

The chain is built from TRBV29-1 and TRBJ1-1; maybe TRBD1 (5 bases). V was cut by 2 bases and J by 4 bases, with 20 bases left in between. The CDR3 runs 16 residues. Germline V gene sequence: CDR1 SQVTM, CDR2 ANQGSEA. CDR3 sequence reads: CSVELESGPGGTEAFF. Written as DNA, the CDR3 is TGCAGCGTTGAACTTGAGTCAGGACCTGGGGGCACTGAAGCTTTCTTT.

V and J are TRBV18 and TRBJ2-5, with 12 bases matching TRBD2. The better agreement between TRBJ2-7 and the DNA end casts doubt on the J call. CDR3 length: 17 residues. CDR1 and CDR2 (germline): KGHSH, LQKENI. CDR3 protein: CASSQLAGGPISYEQYF. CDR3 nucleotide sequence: TGTGCCAGCTCACAACTAGCGGGAGGACCCATCTCCTACGAGCAGTACTTC.

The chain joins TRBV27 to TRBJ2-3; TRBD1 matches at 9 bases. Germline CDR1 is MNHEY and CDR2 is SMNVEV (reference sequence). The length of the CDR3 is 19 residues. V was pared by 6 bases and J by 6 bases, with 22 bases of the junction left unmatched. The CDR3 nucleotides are TGTGCCAGCAGGACCTTGGATCGTCAAAGGGACAGGGCGGAGGATACGCAGTATTTT. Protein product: CASRTLDRQRDRAEDTQYF.

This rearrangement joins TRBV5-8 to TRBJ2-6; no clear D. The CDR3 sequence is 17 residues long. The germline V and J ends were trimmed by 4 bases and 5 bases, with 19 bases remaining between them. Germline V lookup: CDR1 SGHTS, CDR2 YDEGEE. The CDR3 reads CASSSCHPHSRANVLTF. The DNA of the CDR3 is TGTGCCAGCAGCAGTTGTCATCCACACAGTCGGGCCAACGTCCTGACTTTC.

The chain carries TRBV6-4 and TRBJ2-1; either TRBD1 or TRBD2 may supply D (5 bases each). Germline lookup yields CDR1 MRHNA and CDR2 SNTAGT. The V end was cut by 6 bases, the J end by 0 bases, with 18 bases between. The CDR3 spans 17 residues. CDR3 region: CASSGQGSTSSYNEQFF. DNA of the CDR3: TGTGCCAGCAGCGGGCAGGGATCCACTAGCTCCTACAATGAGCAGTTCTTC.

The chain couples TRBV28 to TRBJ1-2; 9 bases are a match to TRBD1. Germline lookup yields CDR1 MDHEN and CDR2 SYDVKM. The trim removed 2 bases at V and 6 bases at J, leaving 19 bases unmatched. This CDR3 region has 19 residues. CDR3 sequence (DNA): TGTGCCAGCAGTTTACTTTACCGGGACAGGGATAAGAAGGGCCATGGCTACACCTTC. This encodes CASSLLYRDRDKKGHGYTF.

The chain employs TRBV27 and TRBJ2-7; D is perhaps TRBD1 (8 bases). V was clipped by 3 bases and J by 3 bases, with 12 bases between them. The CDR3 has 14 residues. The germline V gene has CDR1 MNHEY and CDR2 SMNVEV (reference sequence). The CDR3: CASSLHRGGYEQYF. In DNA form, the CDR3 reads TGTGCCAGCAGTTTGCACAGGGGGGGCTACGAGCAGTACTTC.

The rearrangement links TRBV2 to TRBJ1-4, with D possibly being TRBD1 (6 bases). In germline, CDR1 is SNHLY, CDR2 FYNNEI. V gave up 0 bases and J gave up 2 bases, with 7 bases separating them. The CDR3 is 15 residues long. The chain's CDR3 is CASSEAGGTNEKLFF. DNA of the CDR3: TGTGCCAGCAGTGAAGCAGGGGGGACTAATGAAAAACTGTTTTTT.

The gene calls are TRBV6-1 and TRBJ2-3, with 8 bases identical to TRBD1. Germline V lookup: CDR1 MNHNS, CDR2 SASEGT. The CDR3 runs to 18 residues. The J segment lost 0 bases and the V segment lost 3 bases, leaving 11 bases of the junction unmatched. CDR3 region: CASSEGQATDSSTDTQYF. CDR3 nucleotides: TGTGCCAGCAGTGAGGGACAGGCTACCGATTCTAGCACAGATACGCAGTATTTT.

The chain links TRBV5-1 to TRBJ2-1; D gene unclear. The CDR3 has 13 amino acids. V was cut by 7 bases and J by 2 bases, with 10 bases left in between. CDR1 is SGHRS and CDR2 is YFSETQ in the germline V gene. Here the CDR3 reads CASAPPTYNEQFF. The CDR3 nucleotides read TGCGCCAGCGCCCCACCCACCTACAATGAGCAGTTCTTC.

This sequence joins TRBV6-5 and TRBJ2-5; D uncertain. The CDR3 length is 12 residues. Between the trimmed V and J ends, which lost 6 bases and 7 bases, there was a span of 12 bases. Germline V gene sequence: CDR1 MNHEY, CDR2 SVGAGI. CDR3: CASSRPLGTQYF. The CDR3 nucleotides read TGTGCCAGCAGCAGACCCTTGGGGACCCAGTACTTC.

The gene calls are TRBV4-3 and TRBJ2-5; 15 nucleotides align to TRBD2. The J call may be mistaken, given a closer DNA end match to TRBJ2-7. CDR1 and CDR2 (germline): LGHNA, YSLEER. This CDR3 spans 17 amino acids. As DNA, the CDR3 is TGCGCCAGCAGCCAAGAAACGGGACTAGCGGGAGGATACGAGCAGTACTTC. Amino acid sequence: CASSQETGLAGGYEQYF.

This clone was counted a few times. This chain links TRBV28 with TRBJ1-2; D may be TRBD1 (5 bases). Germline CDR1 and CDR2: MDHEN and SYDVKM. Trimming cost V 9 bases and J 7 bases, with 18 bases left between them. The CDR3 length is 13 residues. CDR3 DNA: TGTGCCAGTAAACAGGAGATCCGCGGTGGCTACACCTTC. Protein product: CASKQEIRGGYTF.

The CDR3 is CSAGQETQYF. The CDR3 nucleotides read TGCAGTGCTGGACAAGAGACCCAGTACTTC. This chain links TRBV20-1 with TRBJ2-5; unclear D gene. The CDR3 totals 10 residues. The V end was cut by 5 bases, the J end by 2 bases, with 3 bases between. Looked up from germline, CDR1 is DFQATT and CDR2 is SNEGSKA (reference sequence).

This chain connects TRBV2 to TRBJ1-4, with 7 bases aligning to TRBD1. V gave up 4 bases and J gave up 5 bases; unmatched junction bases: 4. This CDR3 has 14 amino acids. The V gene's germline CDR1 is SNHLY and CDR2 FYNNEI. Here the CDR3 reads CASSGTGGNEKLFF. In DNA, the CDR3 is TGTGCCAGCAGTGGGACAGGTGGAAATGAAAAACTGTTTTTT.

CDR3 bases: TGTGCCAGCAGCCCCCAAGGGGAGGGGGAACGGCACTCTGGAAACACCATATATTTT. It encodes CASSPQGEGERHSGNTIYF. This chain uses TRBV9 with TRBJ1-3; a weak D match, TRBD1 (6 bases). Trimming shortened V by 4 bases and J by 0 bases, and 23 bases separated the two germline ends. CDR3 size: 19 residues. The germline gives CDR1 SGDLS, CDR2 YYNGEE.

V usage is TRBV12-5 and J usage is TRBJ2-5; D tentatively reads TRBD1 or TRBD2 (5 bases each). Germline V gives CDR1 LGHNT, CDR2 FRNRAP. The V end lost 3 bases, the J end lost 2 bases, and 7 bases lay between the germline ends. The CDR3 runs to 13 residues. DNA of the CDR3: TGTGCTAGTGGTTTTTGGGGGCAAGAGACCCAGTACTTC. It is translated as CASGFWGQETQYF.